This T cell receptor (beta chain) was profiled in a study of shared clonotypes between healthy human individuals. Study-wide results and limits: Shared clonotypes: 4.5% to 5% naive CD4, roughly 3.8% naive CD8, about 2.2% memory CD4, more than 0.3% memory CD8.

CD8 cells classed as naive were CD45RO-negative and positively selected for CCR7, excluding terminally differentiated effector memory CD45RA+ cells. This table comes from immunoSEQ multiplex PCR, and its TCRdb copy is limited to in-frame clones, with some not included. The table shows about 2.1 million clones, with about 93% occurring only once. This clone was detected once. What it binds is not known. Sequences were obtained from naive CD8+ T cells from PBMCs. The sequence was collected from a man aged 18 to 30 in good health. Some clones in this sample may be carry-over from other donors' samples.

CDR3 nucleotides: TGCGCCAGCAGCTTGATTTGGCGGGACGCCACAGATACGCAGTATTTT. It encodes CASSLIWRDATDTQYF. The chain recombines TRBV5-1 with TRBJ2-3, with D tentatively TRBD2 (6 bases). CDR1 and CDR2 from the germline V gene are SGHRS and YFSETQ. V was shortened by 1 base and J by 2 bases, with 14 bases between the two germline ends. The CDR3 has 16 amino acids.